This T cell receptor (beta chain) was captured in a study of cytomegalovirus exposure and HLA in healthy donors. Details on this clone: The antigen remains undetermined.

Study-wide results and caveats: Later genetic work tied a missense DCLRE1C variant to beta-chain V and J trimming.

13 Jbeta primers and 60 Vbeta primers were used for the PCR. The repertoire was sequenced with immunoSEQ multiplex PCR; TCRdb's copy has only in-frame clones and lacks some. The data contain around 280,000 clones, 85% to 90% of them singletons. Germline-derived CDR1 and CDR2 are MNHNS and SASEGT. V shed 6 bases and J 4 bases; nucleotides not matched to a gene: 7. The CDR3 is made up of 15 amino acids. The sequenced sample consisted of PBMCs. V gene TRBV6-1 combines with J gene TRBJ2-2, with TRBD2 matching over 8 bases. The receptor comes from a woman in her late teens or twenties in good health and CMV-seronegative. CDR3 region: CASSVIAGITGELFF. Written as DNA, the CDR3 is TGTGCCAGCAGCGTAATAGCGGGGATCACCGGGGAGCTGTTTTTT.